This T cell receptor beta chain comes out of a study of CD8 T cells in seronegative destructive rheumatoid arthritis (dated by TCRdb to the early 2020s). At the level of the whole study: Biological drugs were being received by seven of the eight CND-RA patients at the time of sampling. The seropositive RA, seronegative RA and healthy control comparison cohorts were taken from a previously published TCRbeta dataset and were not newly sequenced. Peripheral CD8+ TCRbeta repertoires were compared between CCP-negative destructive rheumatoid arthritis (CND-RA) patients and newly diagnosed seropositive RA, seronegative RA and healthy controls. Here is what the overall study found, with its caveats: Across the 120,000 or so clonotypes tested, no public clonotype enrichment survived Benjamini-Hochberg correction. CND-RA patients appeared to carry a distinct set of enriched public clonotypes, which the authors read as support for a separate disease subset. Once age was adjusted for, the CD8+ TCRbeta repertoires of CND-RA patients appeared less diverse and more clonal than the repertoires of other RA subtypes. The study acknowledged the small size of the CND-RA cohort as a limitation. In the absence of diagnostic samples, TCR repertoire differences may be partly attributable to poor disease control over the years rather than being present at onset. More CMV-reactive and fewer influenza A-reactive CD8+ TCRbeta sequences were observed in CND-RA repertoires than in controls and other RA subtypes.

A note on this clone: There is no known antigen for this receptor. The sample holds no much larger clone one base away, and base qualities are not on file.

Following the manufacturer's instructions, genomic DNA from CD8+ cells served as the input for TCRbeta sequencing. TCRbeta sequencing used the immunoSEQ assay and was run at a genomics technology centre in Finland. The study's own analysis went as follows. Clonotype tables produced by the immunoSEQ preprocessing pipeline were converted into VDJtools format, and non-productive clonotypes were filtered out. Samples with fewer than 10,000 reads were excluded, the remaining samples were subsampled to 10,000 reads, and most of the eight CND-RA samples were retained. Shannon-Wiener, Simpson and clonality indices were calculated with the VDJtools CalcDiversityStats function on data subsampled to 10,000 reads. To infer antigen specificity, non-singleton TCRbeta clonotypes were hard-matched against VDJdb, meaning no mismatches were allowed. CDR3 sequences that differed by one amino acid (Hamming distance 1) were grouped together into clusters with potentially shared antigen targets. Public clonotypes were tested for group enrichment with one-sided Fisher's exact tests after resampling groups to six samples, repeated ten times. This is the immuneACCESS table as TCRdb keeps it, with only in-frame sequences that have V and J called. A part of the clones is gone; compared with another copy, unresolved V genes explain less than half, and the rest is unexplained. V and J calls and clone size are copied from that table; D and trimming were computed from the DNA. This sample gives over 4,000 clones in total; approximately 72% of them show up just once. The ten biggest clones cover 36% of the sample.

The CND-RA patients tested negative on the clinical CCP2 antibody test, and joint destruction in these patients kept progressing despite active therapy. Every CND-RA patient showed typical joint destruction in the wrists and ankles and had failed conventional anti-rheumatic therapy. Instead of being sampled at diagnosis, CND-RA patients were sampled after long disease histories, which in several cases spanned decades. Roughly 50 millilitres of EDTA-anticoagulated peripheral blood were collected from each patient. Ficoll-Paque PLUS density gradient separation was used to isolate peripheral blood mononuclear cells. CD8+ cells were isolated from fresh or cryopreserved PBMCs by AutoMACS magnetic bead positive selection, with purity checked by flow cytometry. Nucleospin Tissue or Tissue XS kits were used to extract genomic DNA, which was then quantified on a Qubit 2.0 fluorometer. The germline V gene (reference sequence) sets CDR1 to LNHDA and CDR2 to SQIVND. V is reduced by 7 bases and J by 0 bases, leaving a spacing of 9 bases between them. Spanning cysteine to phenylalanine, the CDR3 consists of 13 amino acids. The sequence is cut down to CDR3 DNA, 39 bases in frame from base 1.

Input material: CD8+ T cells from blood. The receptor was derived from a woman aged 50 or older with seronegative destructive rheumatoid arthritis. Here the chain combines TRBV19 and TRBJ1-1, with a tentative D gene TRBD1 over 6 matching bases. The DNA reads as follows: TGTGCCAGTAAGGGGGAAATGAACACTGAAGCTTTCTTT. Translation gives CASKGEMNTEAFF.